Listed below are T cell receptor beta chains from one sample, sequenced in a study of tumor-infiltrating lymphocytes in primary liver carcinoma. TCRdb recomputed calls from the multiplex PCR reads with MiXCR, one row per CDR3 protein. The data hold 100,000 to 150,000 distinct CDR3 sequences, with approximately 64% observed a single time. Source material: liver tumor tissue from sampling region 3. These receptors were taken from a woman aged 60 to 75 with primary liver carcinoma and hepatitis B virus infection. The CDR3 runs from the conserved cysteine through the conserved F or W. Fields, in order: J gene, D gene, clone size, V gene, CDR3 DNA, CDR3 protein. D genes are given only for firm matches. A row's size may be missing; if present it is once, few, many or a size class.

>TRBJ2-7|-|once|TRBV11-1
TGTGCCAGCAGTGGGAAGAGGGCCACCTACGGCCAGTACTTC
CASSGKRATYGQYF
>TRBJ2-3|TRBD1|-|TRBV11-2
TGTGCCAACAGCTTAGAGGTTCGGACAGGGGTCACAGATATGCAATATTTT
CANSLEVRTGVTDMQYF
>TRBJ1-3|-|-|TRBV11-2
TGTGTCAGCAGCATAACGGGGGCATCTGGAAACACCATATATTTT
CVSSITGASGNTIYF
>TRBJ2-1|-|few|TRBV5-1
TGCGCCAGCAGCTTCCGGGACCGACCCTACAATGAGCAGTTCTTC
CASSFRDRPYNEQFF
>TRBJ2-5|TRBD2|-|TRBV6-1
TGTGGCAGCAGCCCAAAACGGCTAGCGGGAGACGAGGCCCAGTACTTC
CGSSPKRLAGDEAQYF
>TRBJ2-1|-|-|TRBV7-3
TGTGCCAGCAGCGTAACAAGAGGCTCCTACAATGAGCAGTTCTTC
CASSVTRGSYNEQFF
>TRBJ2-1|TRBD2|-|TRBV11-2
TGTGCCAGCAGCAGGAGACTAGCGGGAGGGCCGGCGGATGAGCAACTCTTC
CASSRRLAGGPADEQLF
>TRBJ2-7|TRBD2|-|TRBV4-2
TGTGCCAGCAACCAAGATTATAAGCGGGGGGGCCACGAGCAGTACTTC
CASNQDYKRGGHEQYF
>TRBJ2-5|-|many|TRBV12-3/TRBV12-4
TGTGCCAGCAGTCAGAGTACGACCCAGTACTTC
CASSQSTTQYF
>TRBJ2-1|-|-|TRBV2
TGTGCCAGCAGTGAAGCGGGCCAGGGTGAGCAGTTCTTC
CASSEAGQGEQFF
>TRBJ1-2|-|once|TRBV11-2
TGTGCCAGCAGCTTAGATCCGATCAGGGCGCTGCGCTATGGCATCACTTTC
CASSLDPIRALRYGITF
>TRBJ2-2|TRBD2|-|TRBV2
TGTGCCAGCAGTGAATCTAGCGGGAGTGGTACCGGGGAGCTGTTTTTT
CASSESSGSGTGELFF
>TRBJ2-2|-|-|TRBV24-1
TGTGCCACCAGTGACCACCCGGGACAACCGAGAGGGTGGGAGCTGTTTTTT
CATSDHPGQPRGWELFF
>TRBJ1-1|TRBD1|few|TRBV30
TGTGCCTGGAGGACAGGGTCTACTGAAGCTTTCTTT
CAWRTGSTEAFF
>TRBJ2-3|-|few|TRBV30
TGTGCCTGTGCTCTACCCAGCACAGATACGCAGTATTTT
CACALPSTDTQYF
>TRBJ2-5|TRBD2|-|TRBV20-1
TGCAGTGCTAGAGATAGCGGGAGCTGGGAGACCCAGTACTTC
CSARDSGSWETQYF
>TRBJ2-7|-|once|TRBV29-1
TGCAGCACCAGGATGGAAAGGGCCCCCACCTACGAGCAGTACTTC
CSTRMERAPTYEQYF
>TRBJ2-7|-|medium-sized|TRBV6-1
TGTGCCAGCAGCGTCCGGGACTCCTACTACGAGCAGTACTTC
CASSVRDSYYEQYF
>TRBJ2-6|-|many|TRBV11-2
TGTGCCAGCAGGATGGCCTCTGGGGCCAACGTCCTGACTTTC
CASRMASGANVLTF
>TRBJ2-6|-|many|TRBV28
TGTGCCAGCACCCTATCTGGGGCCAACGTCCTGACTTTC
CASTLSGANVLTF
>TRBJ2-3|-|-|TRBV11-2
TGTGCCAGCAGCCCCCTCGAGGGTACGAAGTATTTC
CASSPLEGTKYF
>TRBJ1-5|TRBD1|-|TRBV19
TGTGTCAGTAGTATAGGAGGAGGACAGGGAGGGCAGCCCCAGCATTTT
CVSSIGGGQGGQPQHF
>TRBJ2-2|-|-|TRBV5-4
TGTGCCAGCAGCTCTCGATCAGGGGCTAATGGGAAGCTGTTTTTT
CASSSRSGANGKLFF
>TRBJ2-3|TRBD2|once|TRBV24-1
TGTGCCACCAGTGGGGCGGGAGGAGGAGGCGCAGATACGCAGTTTTTT
CATSGAGGGGADTQFF
>TRBJ2-1|-|-|TRBV20-1
TGCAGTGCTCCCCTGGGGCCCTCCTACAATGAGCAGTTCTTC
CSAPLGPSYNEQFF
>TRBJ2-3|-|-|TRBV5-4
TGTGCCAGCAGCTTGGGGATGCTCTCTAGCACAGATGCGCAGTTTTTT
CASSLGMLSSTDAQFF
>TRBJ2-3|-|once|TRBV7-8
TGTGCCAGCAGCGTCCGGACAGAGGTTAGCACAGATACGCAGTATTTT
CASSVRTEVSTDTQYF
>TRBJ2-1|-|few|TRBV11-2
TGTGCTAGGAGTCTGGACTCGAGGTATAGGGAGCAGTTCTTC
CARSLDSRYREQFF
>TRBJ2-7|TRBD1|-|TRBV19
TGTGCCAGTAGTCCAGGCAGCAGGACAGGGCGACCTTACGAGCAGTACTTC
CASSPGSRTGRPYEQYF
>TRBJ2-7|-|-|TRBV6-1
TGTGCCAGCTGTGAAGCAGAGGGTTCGGACTACGAGCAGTACTTC
CASCEAEGSDYEQYF
>TRBJ1-1|-|-|TRBV6-5
TGTGCCGGCAGTTTTCAGGGTGGGGACACTGAAGCTTTCTTT
CAGSFQGGDTEAFF
>TRBJ2-2|TRBD1|many|TRBV11-3
TGTGCCAGCAGCTCCGGGACAGGGACCACCGGGGAGCTGTTTTTT
CASSSGTGTTGELFF
>TRBJ1-2|-|many|TRBV6-1
TGTGCCAGCAGGGACGCGGGCTACACCTTC
CASRDAGYTF
>TRBJ2-3|-|-|TRBV6-5
TGTGTCGGCAGTTCCGCCGGGAGTTCGGCAGATACGCAATATTTT
CVGSSAGSSADTQYF
>TRBJ2-5|-|-|TRBV11-2
TGTGCCTGCAGCCACGAACTAGGAGAGACCCAGTACTTC
CACSHELGETQYF
>TRBJ2-1|TRBD1|-|TRBV11-3
TGTGCCAGCAGTTTAAGTATGGGGACAGGGGATAATGAGCAGTCCTTC
CASSLSMGTGDNEQSF
>TRBJ2-7|TRBD2|-|TRBV7-8
TGTGCCAGCAGCAGGGGACTAGTACTCTCCTACGAGCAGTACTTC
CASSRGLVLSYEQYF
>TRBJ1-1|-|-|TRBV5-1
TGCGCCAGCAGCTTGGATGCAGGGGAGTTCAACACTGAACCTTTCTTT
CASSLDAGEFNTEPFF
>TRBJ1-4|-|-|TRBV2
TGTGCCAGCAGGCGGACTGGTTCGGGAGGTGAAAAACTGTTTTTT
CASRRTGSGGEKLFF
>TRBJ2-7|-|-|TRBV28
TGTACCAGCAGTTTAGAAGTGAAGGCCGAGCAGTATTTC
CTSSLEVKAEQYF
>TRBJ1-1|-|many|TRBV5-5
TGTGCCAGCAGCTTTCGCGTTTCGGACACTGAAGCTTTCTTT
CASSFRVSDTEAFF
>TRBJ1-2|-|once|TRBV6-1
TGTGCCAGCAGTGACGGACGGGGCTATGGCTACACCTTC
CASSDGRGYGYTF
>TRBJ1-2|-|-|TRBV7-8
TGTGCCATCACCCTAGTCACATTAAATCATAAGAGCTACACCTTC
CAITLVTLNHKSYTF
>TRBJ1-1|-|many|TRBV11-2
TGTGCCAGCAGCTTAGGGGGCGGGATGAACACTGAAGCTTTCTTT
CASSLGGGMNTEAFF
>TRBJ1-2|-|many|TRBV29-1
TGCAGCGTTGGTAGAGACACCCCTAACTATGGCTACACCTTC
CSVGRDTPNYGYTF
>TRBJ2-4|-|few|TRBV5-4
TGTGCCAGCAGCTTACCCGGGAACTCCGCCGGGGCCAAAAACATTAAGTACTTC
CASSLPGNSAGAKNIKYF
>TRBJ2-6|-|-|TRBV6-6
TGTGCCAGCACCCCGTTTGGGGCCAACGTCCTGACTTTC
CASTPFGANVLTF
>TRBJ2-2|-|many|TRBV29-1
TGCAGCGTTGGGGGGATCGGGGGCACCGGGGAGCTGTTTTTT
CSVGGIGGTGELFF
>TRBJ1-1|-|few|TRBV7-9
TGTGCCAGCAGCTTAGGCGGGTCTCCGAACACTGAAGCTTTCTTT
CASSLGGSPNTEAFF
>TRBJ2-1|TRBD2|-|TRBV11-2
TGTGCCAGCAGCCCCGGAATAGCGGGCGATTACAATAAGCAGTTCTTC
CASSPGIAGDYNKQFF
>TRBJ2-5|-|-|TRBV24-1
TGTGTCACCAGTGATCTGCAGGCGCACCAAGAGACCCAGTACTTC
CVTSDLQAHQETQYF
>TRBJ2-1|TRBD2|-|TRBV5-6
TGTGCCAGCAGCTTCCTCCCGTTGGCGGGAGGGTCGGATGAGCAGTTCTTC
CASSFLPLAGGSDEQFF